A single sample is the source of the 24 T cell receptor beta chains below, sequenced in a study of blood T cell repertoires in COVID-19. Generated by immunoSEQ multiplex PCR, the TCRdb table keeps only in-frame clones and is missing some. The data contain 30,000 to 40,000 clones, roughly 70% of them singletons. Sequences were obtained from peripheral blood. The receptors come from a man between 70 and 80 years old with COVID-19, enrolled during active disease.

The gene calls are TRBV9 and TRBJ2-3; 8 nucleotides match TRBD1. V shed 1 base and J 2 bases; nucleotides not matched to a gene: 6. The germline gives CDR1 SGDLS, CDR2 YYNGEE. This CDR3 region has 16 residues. The CDR3 nucleotides read TGTGCCAGCAGCGTACTCCAGGGGGCACTCACAGATACGCAGTATTTT. Amino acid sequence: CASSVLQGALTDTQYF.

J is TRBJ1-2 and V is TRBV4-3; 10 bases fit TRBD1. Germline V lookup: CDR1 LGHNA, CDR2 YSLEER. J gave up 6 bases and V 1 base, and 11 bases lay outside the gene matches. The CDR3 contains 17 residues. CDR3 protein: CASSQAAAGTGAHGYTF. The CDR3 DNA follows: TGCGCCAGCAGCCAAGCTGCGGCTGGGACAGGGGCTCATGGCTACACCTTC.

V usage is TRBV7-6 and J usage is TRBJ1-1; 8 bases agree with TRBD1. CDR1 SGHVS and CDR2 FNYEAQ come from the germline V gene. The CDR3 covers 13 residues. V shed 5 bases and J 3 bases; nucleotides not matched to a gene: 2. The DNA of the CDR3 is TGTGCCAGCAGCACAGGGGGATACACTGAAGCTTTCTTT. Its translation: CASSTGGYTEAFF.

The chain has TRBV10-3 and TRBJ1-4, with a weak D call TRBD1 (6 bases). The CDR3 is made up of 14 amino acids. CDR1 is ENHRY and CDR2 is SYGVKD in the germline V gene. V dropped 6 bases and J dropped 8 bases, with 16 bases sitting between them. CDR3 protein: CAISGGPAGEKLFF. As DNA, the CDR3 is TGTGCCATCAGCGGGGGGCCCGCCGGGGAAAAACTGTTTTTT.

This chain links TRBV2 with TRBJ2-2; 8 bases align to TRBD2. Germline trimming cut 8 bases from V and 7 bases from J; bases unmatched to any gene: 6. Germline V gives CDR1 SNHLY, CDR2 FYNNEI. The CDR3 has 13 residues. The CDR3 sequence: CASGRGVGGELFF. CDR3 bases: TGTGCCAGCGGGCGGGGGGTAGGCGGGGAGCTGTTTTTT. Complete variable domain (other parts from reference TRBV2 and TRBJ2-2): EPEVTQTPSHQVTQMGQEVILRCVPISNHLYFYWYRQILGQKVEFLVSFYNNEISEKSEIFDDQFSVERPDGSNFTLKIRSTKLEDSAMYFCASGRGVGGELFFGEGSRLTVL.

The rearrangement joins TRBV19 to TRBJ2-5; 7 nucleotides align to TRBD1. Germline loops: CDR1 LNHDA, CDR2 SQIVND (reference sequence). The CDR3 length is 14 residues. V lost 5 bases to trimming and J lost 1 base; unmatched junction nucleotides: 4. The CDR3 loop is CASSPGQVQETQYF. The DNA of the CDR3 is TGTGCCAGTAGTCCCGGACAGGTCCAAGAGACCCAGTACTTC.

The chain recombines TRBV5-1 with TRBJ2-3; D unresolved. The CDR3 runs 14 residues. Germline assignment: CDR1 SGHRS and CDR2 YFSETQ. Trimming cost V 0 bases and J 0 bases, with 5 bases left between them. DNA of the CDR3: TGCGCCAGCAGCTTGGCGGAGAGCACAGATACGCAGTATTTT. Protein: CASSLAESTDTQYF.

This clone was detected only a few times. The chain links TRBV5-1 to TRBJ2-1; TRBD2 might be the D (5 bases). The CDR3 has 12 amino acids. The V and J ends lost 4 bases and 12 bases respectively, with 14 bases between them. Germline CDR1 and CDR2: SGHRS and YFSETQ. The CDR3 DNA reads TGCGCCAGCAGCGAGGGCCGACCGGTGCAGTTCTTC. This sequence encodes CASSEGRPVQFF. The entire variable domain, with the rest obtained from reference TRBV5-1 and TRBJ2-1, is as follows: KAGVTQTPRYLIKTRGQQVTLSCSPISGHRSVSWYQQTPGQGLQFLFEYFSETQRNKGNFPGRFSGRQFSNSRSEMNVSTLELGDSALYLCASSEGRPVQFFGPGTRLTVL.

The chain recombines TRBV3-1 (or the pseudogene TRBV3-2) with TRBJ1-5; 8 bases line up with TRBD1. J gave up 2 bases and V 3 bases, and 3 bases lay outside the gene matches. Germline V CDR1 and CDR2: LGHDT, YNNKEL (reference sequence). CDR3 size: 15 residues. The CDR3 loop is CASSHAGQGNQPQHF. The CDR3 DNA follows: TGTGCCAGCAGCCACGCGGGACAGGGCAATCAGCCCCAGCATTTT.

The gene calls are TRBV4-1 and TRBJ2-2; D remains unclear. V lost 4 bases and J lost 7, with 13 bases in between. The V gene's germline CDR1 is MGHRA and CDR2 YSYEKL. The CDR3 loop spans 14 amino acids. The CDR3 DNA reads as TGCGCCAGCAGCCTCCTAGTCCGAAGCGGGGAGCTGTTTTTT. Amino acids: CASSLLVRSGELFF.

The chain has TRBV9 and TRBJ2-6; D is perhaps TRBD1 (6 bases). This CDR3 is built from 15 residues. The germline CDR1 and CDR2 sequences are SGDLS and YYNGEE. V lost 2 bases to trimming and J lost 1 base, with 7 bases between them. The DNA of the CDR3 is TGTGCCAGCAGCGTTCAGGGGTCTGGGGCCAACGTCCTGACTTTC. This encodes CASSVQGSGANVLTF.

V and J are TRBV5-1 and TRBJ2-2, with a possible D match to TRBD2 (5 bases). Trimming cost V 4 bases and J 5 bases, with 15 bases left between them. The CDR3 contains 15 residues. Per the germline V gene, CDR1 is SGHRS and CDR2 is YFSETQ. The CDR3 nucleotides are TGCGCCAGCAGCCCGAGGAGGCTTGATACCGGGGAGCTGTTTTTT. This encodes CASSPRRLDTGELFF.

This sequence joins TRBV4-1 and TRBJ2-7; D is perhaps TRBD1 (6 bases). Trimming removed 0 bases from V and 5 bases from J, with 14 bases in between. The CDR3 has 15 residues. Germline CDR1 is MGHRA and CDR2 is YSYEKL. Written as DNA, the CDR3 is TGCGCCAGCAGCCAAGATCGAGGCAGGGGAGACGAGCAGTACTTC. Translation gives CASSQDRGRGDEQYF.

The chain links TRBV4-1 to TRBJ2-7; 12 bases are shared with TRBD1. The junction had 7 bases not matched to a gene; V was cut back by 3 bases and J by 7 bases. Germline-derived CDR1 and CDR2 are MGHRA and YSYEKL. This CDR3 has 15 amino acids. Here the CDR3 reads CASSQGTGGSREQYF. CDR3 in DNA: TGCGCCAGCAGCCAGGGGACAGGGGGCTCGCGGGAGCAGTACTTC.

This chain joins TRBV5-1 and TRBJ1-2; no clear D. This CDR3 comprises 13 residues. Germline assignment: CDR1 SGHRS and CDR2 YFSETQ. Deletions cut 0 bases from V and 8 bases from J, with 11 bases between. The CDR3 DNA is TGCGCCAGCAGCTTGGAGCAGGCGGGGGGCTACACCTTC. This sequence encodes CASSLEQAGGYTF.

Only one count was recorded for this clone. This chain joins TRBV19 and TRBJ1-2; D gene unclear. The CDR3 spans 15 residues. CDR1 is LNHDA and CDR2 is SQIVND in the germline V gene (reference sequence). With 10 bases removed from V and 3 bases from J, the gap between germline ends came to 21 bases. CDR3 region: CATNPEGGNYYGYTF. CDR3 in DNA: TGTGCCACCAATCCGGAGGGAGGGAATTACTATGGCTACACCTTC. The full variable domain, with the rest looked up from reference TRBV19 and TRBJ1-2, is DGGITQSPKYLFRKEGQNVTLSCEQNLNHDAMYWYRQDPGQGLRLIYYSQIVNDFQKGDIAEGYSVSREKKESFPLTVTSAQKNPTAFYLCATNPEGGNYYGYTFGSGTRLTVV.

This chain joins TRBV7-8 and TRBJ1-2; maybe TRBD1 (5 bases). Trimming shortened V by 8 bases and J by 8 bases, and 21 bases separated the two germline ends. The CDR3 extends over 14 amino acids. Per the germline V gene, CDR1 is SGHVS and CDR2 is FQNEAQ. CDR3 DNA sequence: TGTGCCAGCGCCATCAATTCGGGGGAGACGGGCTACACCTTC. This codes for CASAINSGETGYTF.

The J gene is TRBJ1-2, the V gene TRBV10-3; a possible D gene is TRBD1 (6 bases). Trimming pared 3 bases from V and 5 bases from J, leaving 7 bases between. The CDR3 is 12 residues long. CDR1 and CDR2 (germline): ENHRY, SYGVKD. The CDR3 here is CAISDGQYGYTF. The CDR3 bases are TGTGCCATCAGTGACGGACAGTATGGCTACACCTTC.

The chain uses TRBV6-5 and TRBJ1-2; possible D gene TRBD1, 5 bases. V shed 7 bases and J shed 4 bases, with 16 bases lying between them. Germline CDR1 is MNHEY and CDR2 is SVGAGI. CDR3 length: 14 amino acids. The DNA of the CDR3 is TGTGCCAGCACTACGGACACGTCGATCTATGGCTACACCTTC. This translates into CASTTDTSIYGYTF.

The rearrangement uses TRBV20-1 and TRBJ2-1, with D tentatively TRBD2 (5 bases). The CDR3 runs to 13 residues. CDR1 is DFQATT, CDR2 SNEGSKA, per germline (reference sequence). V lost 5 bases to trimming and J lost 7 bases, with 15 bases between them. DNA for the CDR3: TGCAGTGCTGGTGGACTGGGTTTAAATGAGCAGTTCTTC. This encodes CSAGGLGLNEQFF.

V is TRBV9 and J is TRBJ1-3, with TRBD1 matching over 7 bases. J was trimmed by 0 bases and V by 0 bases; bases with no gene match: 3. Germline CDR1 SGDLS, CDR2 YYNGEE. The CDR3 totals 16 residues. CDR3 protein: CASSVAGTVSGNTIYF. The CDR3 bases are TGTGCCAGCAGCGTAGCGGGGACAGTCTCTGGAAACACCATATATTTT.

V gene TRBV9 combines with J gene TRBJ2-1, with D hard to call. Germline assignment: CDR1 SGDLS and CDR2 YYNGEE. The CDR3 totals 14 residues. V lost 0 bases and J lost 2, with 6 bases in between. CDR3 nucleotides: TGTGCCAGCAGCGTAGGGGCTCCCTACAATGAGCAGTTCTTC. Amino acid sequence: CASSVGAPYNEQFF.

The rearrangement uses TRBV7-9 and TRBJ2-7; TRBD1 agrees at 7 bases. After removal of 5 bases from V and 4 bases from J, the junction contained 11 bases not matched to a gene. Germline V gene lookup returns CDR1 SEHNR and CDR2 FQNEAQ (reference sequence). The CDR3 is 15 residues long. The DNA of the CDR3 is TGTGCCAGCAGCGGGGTAAAGGGACAGTCGTACGAGCAGTACTTC. Residues: CASSGVKGQSYEQYF.

This sequence joins TRBV6-5 and TRBJ2-5; unclear D gene. Germline CDR1 MNHEY, CDR2 SVGAGI. This CDR3 region has 14 residues. The V end lost 6 bases, the J end lost 0 bases, and 11 bases lay between the germline ends. The CDR3 sequence is CASSPGLHQETQYF. CDR3 bases: TGTGCCAGCAGCCCCGGTTTACACCAAGAGACCCAGTACTTC.